These 15 T cell receptor beta chains share one sample of origin, sequenced in a study of early T cells in non-severe SARS-CoV-2 infection. TCRdb itself ran the 5' RACE reads through MiXCR, one entry per CDR3 protein. The sample comprises tens of thousands of distinct CDR3 sequences, 5% to 6.5% of which are singletons, and less than 3.5% rests with the top ten. The sample was whole blood, taken at baseline. The receptors derive from an adult who was a healthcare worker with PCR-confirmed SARS-CoV-2 infection or an uninfected control (not recorded which).

There are many counts of this clonotype. At one of its ends the junction is not consistent with the germline gene, which may arise from a read error. This chain joins TRBV12-3 or TRBV12-4 and TRBJ2-5, with D possibly being TRBD2 (5 bases). The CDR3 length is 14 residues. The CDR3 region is CPSSLEGFQETQYF. The CDR3 DNA reads TGTCCCAGCAGTTTAGAGGGCTTCCAAGAGACCCAGTACTTC.

The V and J genes are TRBV2 and TRBJ2-1; D unresolved. Germline V gene lookup returns CDR1 SNHLY and CDR2 FYNNEI. The ends were cut back, 1 base at V and 5 bases at J, with 9 bases in the middle. The CDR3 runs 14 residues. The CDR3: CASSEGRSDNEQFF. CDR3 nucleotides: TGTGCCAGCAGTGAAGGACGGAGCGACAATGAGCAGTTCTTC. Complete variable domain (other parts from reference TRBV2 and TRBJ2-1): EPEVTQTPSHQVTQMGQEVILRCVPISNHLYFYWYRQILGQKVEFLVSFYNNEISEKSEIFDDQFSVERPDGSNFTLKIRSTKLEDSAMYFCASSEGRSDNEQFFGPGTRLTVL.

This clonotype was found many times. The rearrangement joins TRBV6-1 to TRBJ2-1; weak D call: TRBD2 (6 bases). This CDR3 is 16 amino acids long. The V end was cut by 1 base, the J end by 8 bases, with 18 bases between. The germline V gene encodes CDR1 MNHNS and CDR2 SASEGT. In DNA form, the CDR3 reads TGTGCCAGCAGTGAAGGCCTAGCGCTGACGAGCGATGAGCAGTTCTTC. This gives the protein CASSEGLALTSDEQFF.

In its sample, this clonotype ranks as medium-sized. The chain is built from TRBV7-9 and TRBJ2-3; no clear D gene. CDR1 and CDR2 (germline): SEHNR, FQNEAQ (reference sequence). This CDR3 contains 11 residues. The germline V and J ends were trimmed by 2 bases and 6 bases, with 3 bases remaining between them. CDR3 in amino acids: CASSLRDTQYF. In nucleotides, the CDR3 is TGTGCCAGCAGCTTAAGGGATACGCAGTATTTT.

This clonotype was picked up many times. The chain couples TRBV28 to TRBJ2-4; possibly TRBD1 for D (6 bases). This CDR3 spans 14 amino acids. CDR1 MDHEN and CDR2 SYDVKM come from the germline V gene. V lost 6 bases and J lost 2, with 11 bases in between. CDR3 bases: TGTGCCAGCAGCCCAGGGGCTACCAAAAACATTCAGTACTTC. Its translation: CASSPGATKNIQYF.

In its sample, this clonotype was seen a few times. The chain is built from TRBV7-2 and TRBJ1-4, with 9 positions matching TRBD1. Germline loops: CDR1 SGHTA, CDR2 FQGNSA. The CDR3 sequence is 14 residues long. The V gene end was trimmed by 6 bases and the J gene end by 5 bases; junction bases not matched to a gene: 4. CDR3 protein: CASRMGQGNEKLFF. CDR3 nucleotides: TGTGCCAGCAGGATGGGACAGGGAAATGAAAAACTGTTTTTT.

This clonotype was detected ten times or more. The chain couples TRBV19 to TRBJ1-5, with a tentative D call TRBD1 (6 bases). The V gene lost 3 bases and the J gene lost 1 base, with 10 bases spanning the gap. The CDR3 is 15 residues long. From germline, CDR1 is LNHDA and CDR2 SQIVND (reference sequence). CDR3 sequence reads: CASSIAGASNQPQHF. CDR3 sequence (DNA): TGTGCCAGTAGTATCGCAGGGGCGAGCAATCAGCCCCAGCATTTT.

In this sample, this clonotype turned up many times. V gene TRBV29-1 combines with J gene TRBJ2-3; no clear D. V gave up 0 bases and J gave up 4 bases, with 5 bases separating them. The CDR3 is 12 amino acids. CDR1 and CDR2 from the germline V gene are SQVTM and ANQGSEA. The DNA for the CDR3 is TGCAGCGTTGAAGAGGGCTCAGATACGCAGTATTTT. Its protein product is CSVEEGSDTQYF.

This chain joins TRBV6-2 or TRBV6-3 and TRBJ2-7, with a possible D match to TRBD2 (6 bases). This CDR3 is built from 16 residues. Trimming removed 2 bases at V and 2 bases at J, with 16 bases between. CDR1 and CDR2 (germline): MNHEY, SVGEGT. The CDR3 nucleotides read TGTGCCAGCAGTTACCCCAAGGGCGGGAACCCCTACGAGCAGTACTTC. This encodes CASSYPKGGNPYEQYF.

This clonotype was observed many times. The chain carries TRBV29-1 and TRBJ1-1; no firm D call. Germline V gives CDR1 SQVTM, CDR2 ANQGSEA. The ends were cut back, 3 bases at V and 0 bases at J, with 8 bases in the middle. The CDR3 runs 13 residues. This chain's CDR3 is CSVEYSLNTEAFF. As DNA, the CDR3 is TGCAGCGTTGAGTACAGCTTGAACACTGAAGCTTTCTTT.

The chain links TRBV4-3 to TRBJ2-1; D is perhaps TRBD2 (6 bases). Germline V gene data show CDR1 as LGHNA and CDR2 as YSLEER. V was pared by 0 bases and J by 1 base, with 10 bases between. The CDR3 is made up of 16 amino acids. As DNA, the CDR3 is TGCGCCAGCAGCCAAGATCTCGGGGGATCCTACAATGAGCAGTTCTTC. Translation gives CASSQDLGGSYNEQFF.

This clonotype showed up many times. V and J are TRBV6-6 and TRBJ2-7; TRBD2 matches at 14 bases. There are 16 residues in the CDR3. CDR1 is MNHNY, CDR2 SVGAGI, per germline (reference sequence). Trimming removed 6 bases from V and 3 bases from J; junction bases left unmatched: 7. The CDR3 sequence: CASSPGLAGGLYEQYF. CDR3 bases: TGTGCCAGCAGCCCCGGACTAGCGGGAGGCCTCTACGAGCAGTACTTC.

This clonotype came up many times. The chain has TRBV24-1 and TRBJ1-1, with D possibly being TRBD1 (5 bases). This CDR3 is built from 13 residues. The V gene's germline CDR1 is KGHDR and CDR2 SFDVKD. Between the trimmed V and J ends, which lost 9 bases and 0 bases, there was a span of 10 bases. CDR3 residues: CATGGPLNTEAFF. DNA of the CDR3: TGTGCCACCGGGGGACCGTTGAACACTGAAGCTTTCTTT.

Ten or more counts support this clonotype. The chain uses TRBV6-6 and TRBJ2-3, with TRBD2 identical over 9 bases. Looked up from germline, CDR1 is MNHNY and CDR2 is SVGAGI (reference sequence). The trim removed 4 bases at V and 2 bases at J, leaving 13 bases unmatched. The CDR3 runs to 18 residues. The CDR3 region is CASSSPFGLAGSTDTQYF. CDR3 DNA sequence: TGTGCCAGCAGTTCCCCTTTTGGGCTAGCGGGGTCCACAGATACGCAGTATTTT.

The chain links TRBV7-6 to TRBJ2-7; D tentatively fits TRBD1 or TRBD2 (6 bases each). V dropped 1 base and J dropped 1 base, with 20 bases sitting between them. The germline V gene encodes CDR1 SGHVS and CDR2 FNYEAQ. The CDR3 is 18 amino acids. CDR3 coding DNA: TGTGCCAGCAGCTTAGGTGCACGAGGGGGAGGCCATTCCTACGAGCAGTACTTC. Its translation is CASSLGARGGGHSYEQYF.